This T cell receptor beta chain was found in a study of T cell repertoires in cytomegalovirus infection. About the study: Indications of both CMV infection and matching HLA type were provided by public TCR beta signatures.

V dropped 7 bases and J dropped 6; count of bases not matched to a gene: 11. The germline gives CDR1 DFQATT, CDR2 SNEGSKA (reference sequence). The CDR3 has 14 residues. In its sample, this clonotype was seen many times. Its cognate antigen is unknown. TCRdb fed the reads into MiXCR, producing one record per CDR3 protein. The sample records some 300,000 distinct CDR3 sequences, 9.6% being singletons. Study-level results: Cumulated frequencies of public TCR beta families served to identify carriers of CMV plus the relevant HLA. CMV-specific TCR beta clonotypes restricted by HLA-C were the ones dominating the ex vivo response.

The source material was PBMCs. The rearrangement links TRBV20-1 to TRBJ2-3, with TRBD1 matching 9 bases. The receptor's source is a human donor in good health (CMV status not recorded). Some clones in this sample may be carry-over from other donors' samples. The CDR3 bases are TGCAGTGTCCGAGGACAGGGGAGGGCGGATACGCAGTATTTT. Translated, it gives CSVRGQGRADTQYF.